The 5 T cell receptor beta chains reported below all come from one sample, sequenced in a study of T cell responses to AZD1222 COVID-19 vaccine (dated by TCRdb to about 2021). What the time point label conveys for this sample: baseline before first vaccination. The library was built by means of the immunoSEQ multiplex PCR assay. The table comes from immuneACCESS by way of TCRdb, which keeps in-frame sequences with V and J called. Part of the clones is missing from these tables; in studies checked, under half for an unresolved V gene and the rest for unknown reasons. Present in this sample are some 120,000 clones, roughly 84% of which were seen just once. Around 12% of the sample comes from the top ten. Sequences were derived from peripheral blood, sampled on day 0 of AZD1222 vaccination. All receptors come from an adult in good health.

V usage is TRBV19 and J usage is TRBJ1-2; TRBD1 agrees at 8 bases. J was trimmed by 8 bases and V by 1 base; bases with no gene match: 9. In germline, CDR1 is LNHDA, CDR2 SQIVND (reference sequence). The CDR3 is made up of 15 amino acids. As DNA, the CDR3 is TGTGCCAGTAGTATAGGGGCGGACAGGGAGTACGGCTACACCTTC. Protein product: CASSIGADREYGYTF. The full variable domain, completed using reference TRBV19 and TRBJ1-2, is DGGITQSPKYLFRKEGQNVTLSCEQNLNHDAMYWYRQDPGQGLRLIYYSQIVNDFQKGDIAEGYSVSREKKESFPLTVTSAQKNPTAFYLCASSIGADREYGYTFGSGTRLTVV.

The DNA of the CDR3 is TGCAGCGTTGATTCGGTTAGCGGGAGTTTCGACGAGCAGTACTTC. This translates into CSVDSVSGSFDEQYF. The chain joins TRBV29-1 to TRBJ2-7; 9 bases map to TRBD2. The CDR3 consists of 15 residues. The J segment lost 5 bases and the V segment lost 3 bases, leaving 11 bases of the junction unmatched. Germline values: CDR1 SQVTM, CDR2 ANQGSEA.

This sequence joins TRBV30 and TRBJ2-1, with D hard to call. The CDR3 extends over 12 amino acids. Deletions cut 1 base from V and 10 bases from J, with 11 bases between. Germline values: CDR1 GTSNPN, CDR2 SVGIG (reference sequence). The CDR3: CAWSAPGAEQFF. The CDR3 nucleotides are TGTGCCTGGAGTGCGCCCGGAGCGGAGCAGTTCTTC.

The CDR3 nucleotides read TGTGCCAGCAGTTCCGGGTATTATGGCTACACCTTC. It yields the protein CASSSGYYGYTF. The chain employs TRBV6-5 and TRBJ1-2; D remains unclear. Germline values: CDR1 MNHEY, CDR2 SVGAGI. This CDR3 contains 12 residues. V lost 4 bases to trimming and J lost 5 bases, with 8 bases between them.

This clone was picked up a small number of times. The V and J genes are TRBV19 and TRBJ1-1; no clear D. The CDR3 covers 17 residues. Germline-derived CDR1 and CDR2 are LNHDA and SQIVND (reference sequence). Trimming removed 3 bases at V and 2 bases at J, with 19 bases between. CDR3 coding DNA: TGTGCCAGTAGTATTCTTGTCGCGGGATGGGGTAACACTGAAGCTTTCTTT. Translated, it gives CASSILVAGWGNTEAFF.